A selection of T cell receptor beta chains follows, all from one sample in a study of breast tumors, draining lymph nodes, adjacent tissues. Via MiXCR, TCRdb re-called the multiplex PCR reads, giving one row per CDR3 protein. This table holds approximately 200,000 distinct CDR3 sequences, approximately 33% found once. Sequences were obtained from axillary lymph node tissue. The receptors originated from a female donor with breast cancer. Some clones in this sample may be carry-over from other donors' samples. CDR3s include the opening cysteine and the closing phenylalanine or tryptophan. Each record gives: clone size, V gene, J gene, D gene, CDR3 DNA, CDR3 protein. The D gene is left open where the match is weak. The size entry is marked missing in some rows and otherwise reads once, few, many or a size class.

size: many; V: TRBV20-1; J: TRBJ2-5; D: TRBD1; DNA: TGCAGTGCCGCCCCAGTGACAGGGGGGCGGCAAGAGACCCAGTACTTC; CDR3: CSAAPVTGGRQETQYF
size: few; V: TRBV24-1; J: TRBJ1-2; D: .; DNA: TGTGCCACCAGTGACCTTGGTCAGAACTATGGCTACACCTTC; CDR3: CATSDLGQNYGYTF
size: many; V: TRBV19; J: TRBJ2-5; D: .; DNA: TGTGCCAGTAGTTCGACAGCCCAAGAGACCCAGTACTTC; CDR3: CASSSTAQETQYF
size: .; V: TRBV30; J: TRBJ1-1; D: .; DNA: TGTGCCAGGAGTGTGAGTAGCCAGGCCGTCGAAGCTTTCTTT; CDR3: CARSVSSQAVEAFF
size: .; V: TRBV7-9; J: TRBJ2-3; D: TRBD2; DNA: TGTGCCAGCAGGCCGACTAGCGGGAGGGCACAGTATTTT; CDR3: CASRPTSGRAQYF
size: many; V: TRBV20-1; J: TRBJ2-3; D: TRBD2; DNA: TGCAGTGCTAGAGTTTGGACTAGCGGGGGACCCTGGAGGACAGATACGCAGTATTTT; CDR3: CSARVWTSGGPWRTDTQYF
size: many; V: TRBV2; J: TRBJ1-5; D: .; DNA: TGTGCCAGCAGTCCCAGGGGCTCGAGCAATCAGCCCCAGCATTTT; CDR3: CASSPRGSSNQPQHF
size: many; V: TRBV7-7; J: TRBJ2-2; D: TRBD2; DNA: TGTGCTAGCAGCACGAGCGGGGCAGTGAACACCGGGGAGCTGTTTTTT; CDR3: CASSTSGAVNTGELFF
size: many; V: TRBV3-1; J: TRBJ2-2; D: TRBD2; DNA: TGTGCCAGCGGAAGCGGGAGAGATAGCACCGGGGAGCTGTTTTTT; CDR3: CASGSGRDSTGELFF
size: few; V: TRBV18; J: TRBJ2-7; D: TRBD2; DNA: TGTGCCAGCTCACCCCTAGCGGGGGGGAGGAAATCCTACGAGCAGTACTTC; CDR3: CASSPLAGGRKSYEQYF
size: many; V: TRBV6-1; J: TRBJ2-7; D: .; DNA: TGTGCCAGCATAAAACGGCACGAGCAGTACTTC; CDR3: CASIKRHEQYF
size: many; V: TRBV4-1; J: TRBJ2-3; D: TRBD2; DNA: TGCGCCAGCAGCCAAGCTTCCCGTGCGGGAGGGACCACAGATACGCAGTATTTT; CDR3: CASSQASRAGGTTDTQYF
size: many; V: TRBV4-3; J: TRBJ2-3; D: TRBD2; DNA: TGCGCCAGCAGCCAAGACTGGCGGGAGCTTGCAGATACGCAGTATTTT; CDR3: CASSQDWRELADTQYF
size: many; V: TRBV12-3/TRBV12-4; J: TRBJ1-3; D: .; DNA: TGTGCCAGCAGTATCTCAGGGACTGGAAACACCATATATTTT; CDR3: CASSISGTGNTIYF
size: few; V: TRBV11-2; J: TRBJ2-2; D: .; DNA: TGTGCCAGCAGCATCCGGTGGTCGGCGACCGGGGAGCTGTTTTTT; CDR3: CASSIRWSATGELFF
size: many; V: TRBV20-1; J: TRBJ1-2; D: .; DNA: TGCAGTGCTGCTTTGGGGGGGGGCAGCTATGGCTACACCTTC; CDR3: CSAALGGGSYGYTF
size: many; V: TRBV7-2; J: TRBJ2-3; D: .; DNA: TGTGCCAGCAGCTTAGGCAGCCTCGACACAGATACGCAGTATTTT; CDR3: CASSLGSLDTDTQYF
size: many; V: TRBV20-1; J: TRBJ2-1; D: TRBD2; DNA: TGCAGTGAGGGCGGGAGGGCCAGGAATGAGCAGTTCTTC; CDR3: CSEGGRARNEQFF